These 19 T cell receptor beta chains were all obtained from the same sample, sequenced in a study of T cell responses to AZD1222 COVID-19 vaccine. The method was immunoSEQ multiplex PCR; TCRdb's version includes in-frame clones alone and lacks a portion of them. In the table there are 150,000 to 200,000 clones, approximately 91% of which are singletons. This specimen was peripheral blood, taken on day 0 of AZD1222 vaccination. These receptors came from an adult in good health.

The rearrangement links TRBV11-2 to TRBJ1-1, with TRBD1 matching 9 bases. Germline CDR1 reads SGHAT; CDR2 reads FQNNGV. This CDR3 region has 15 residues. The V segment lost 5 bases and the J segment 1 base; nucleotides outside the gene matches: 5. CDR3 loop: CASSPQGATNTEAFF. As DNA, the CDR3 is TGTGCCAGCAGCCCACAGGGGGCGACGAACACTGAAGCTTTCTTT.

This clone is a singleton in its sample. As DNA, the CDR3 is TGTGCCAGCAGCCCCGGACAGCTCTATGGCTACACCTTC. Amino acid sequence: CASSPGQLYGYTF. The gene calls are TRBV7-8 and TRBJ1-2, with D possibly TRBD1 on 6 matching bases. CDR1 SGHVS and CDR2 FQNEAQ come from the germline V gene. Trimming took 5 bases from V and 4 from J, leaving 11 bases between them. The CDR3 length is 13 residues.

The chain recombines TRBV11-2 with TRBJ2-1, with 10 bases identical to TRBD1. This CDR3 is built from 13 residues. Germline V lookup: CDR1 SGHAT, CDR2 FQNNGV. The ends lost 4 bases at V and 10 bases at J; junction bases unmatched: 4. CDR3 region: CASSSPTGGEQFF. CDR3 in DNA: TGTGCCAGCAGCTCGCCGACAGGGGGCGAGCAGTTCTTC.

This clone has only one observation. This chain links TRBV6-4 with TRBJ2-1, with 8 positions matching TRBD2. Germline lookup yields CDR1 MRHNA and CDR2 SNTAGT. The CDR3 runs 13 residues. Trimming at V came to 3 bases and at J to 12 bases, leaving 7 bases not matched to a gene. CDR3: CASSEIAGTGQFF. The CDR3 coding sequence is TGTGCCAGCAGTGAAATAGCGGGAACTGGGCAGTTCTTC.

This rearrangement joins TRBV6-2 or TRBV6-3 to TRBJ1-1, with D hard to call. This CDR3 spans 18 amino acids. CDR1 MNHEY and CDR2 SVGEGT come from the germline V gene. Trimming stripped 0 bases from V and 2 bases from J, with 19 bases between. CDR3: CASSYSSGTRMFNTEAFF. The DNA of the CDR3 is TGTGCCAGCAGTTACTCGAGTGGAACCAGGATGTTCAACACTGAAGCTTTCTTT.

This clone was detected once. The V and J genes are TRBV7-9 and TRBJ1-2; 7 nucleotides agree with TRBD1. CDR1 SEHNR and CDR2 FQNEAQ come from the germline V gene (reference sequence). This CDR3 has 13 residues. Trimming took 5 bases from V and 3 from J; bases not matched to a gene: 3. CDR3: CASSPGQHYGYTF. The CDR3 nucleotides are TGTGCCAGCAGCCCGGGACAGCACTATGGCTACACCTTC.

The chain recombines TRBV4-3 with TRBJ1-4; tentatively, D is TRBD1 (6 bases). Trimming took 5 bases from V and 7 from J, leaving 14 bases between them. Germline V gene lookup returns CDR1 LGHNA and CDR2 YSLEER. There are 14 residues in the CDR3. In DNA, the CDR3 is TGCGCCAGCAGCAGCAGGGAAGGGGGTGAAAAACTGTTTTTT. As protein: CASSSREGGEKLFF.

The rearrangement links TRBV3-1 (or the pseudogene TRBV3-2) to TRBJ1-6; D remains ambiguous. Looked up from germline, CDR1 is LGHDT and CDR2 is YNNKEL (reference sequence). Trimming left V 4 bases short and J 7 bases short, with 26 bases between. CDR3 size: 19 residues. The CDR3 loop reads CASSPIRCIEGMENSPLHF. In DNA, the CDR3 is TGTGCCAGCAGCCCGATTCGGTGCATTGAGGGCATGGAGAATTCACCCCTCCACTTT.

This rearrangement joins TRBV28 to TRBJ2-5, with unresolved D. The germline V and J ends were trimmed by 2 bases and 5 bases, with 6 bases remaining between them. The CDR3 sequence is 12 residues long. Germline loops: CDR1 MDHEN, CDR2 SYDVKM. CDR3 region: CASSLDWETQYF. CDR3 in DNA: TGTGCCAGCAGTTTAGATTGGGAGACCCAGTACTTC.

V and J are TRBV6-1 and TRBJ2-3, with no clear D. V dropped 2 bases and J dropped 0 bases, with 9 bases sitting between them. Germline CDR1 reads MNHNS; CDR2 reads SASEGT. The CDR3 is made up of 15 amino acids. The CDR3 sequence: CASSESISSTDTQYF. The CDR3 coding sequence is TGTGCCAGCAGTGAATCCATTTCTAGCACAGATACGCAGTATTTT.

The chain combines TRBV6-5 with TRBJ2-1; D not certain. The CDR3 spans 14 residues. Germline values: CDR1 MNHEY, CDR2 SVGAGI. Trimming removed 0 bases from V and 5 bases from J, with 8 bases in between. The CDR3 coding sequence is TGTGCCAGCAGTTACTCTCCCCGGGACAATGAGCAGTTCTTC. Protein: CASSYSPRDNEQFF.

In its sample, this clone was seen once. The genes are TRBV30 and TRBJ1-2; the D is unclear. The CDR3 sequence is 12 residues long. Deletions cut 1 base from V and 1 base from J, with 4 bases between. From germline, CDR1 is GTSNPN and CDR2 SVGIG (reference sequence). As DNA, the CDR3 is TGTGCCTGGAGTGACCGTAACTATGGCTACACCTTC. Its protein product is CAWSDRNYGYTF.

The V and J genes are TRBV18 and TRBJ2-7; D remains ambiguous. CDR3 length: 14 amino acids. Germline V gene sequence: CDR1 KGHSH, CDR2 LQKENI. Trimming removed 0 bases from V and 2 bases from J, with 8 bases in between. For the CDR3, the DNA is TGTGCCAGCTCACCACCGGGCAAGCCCTACGAGCAGTACTTC. Amino acids: CASSPPGKPYEQYF.

This clone was observed a single time. The genes are TRBV7-7 and TRBJ2-2; 8 nucleotides line up with TRBD2. With 3 bases clipped from V and 6 bases from J, the junction kept 9 bases outside the gene matches. Germline values: CDR1 SSHAT, CDR2 FNYEAQ (reference sequence). This CDR3 region has 16 residues. This CDR3 reads CASSFDVGRAPGELFF. As DNA, the CDR3 is TGTGCCAGCAGCTTCGATGTCGGGAGGGCCCCCGGGGAGCTGTTTTTT.

The chain is built from TRBV6-5 and TRBJ1-1; possibly TRBD1 for D (5 bases). CDR1 and CDR2 (germline): MNHEY, SVGAGI. Trimming shortened V by 6 bases and J by 0 bases, and 8 bases separated the two germline ends. The CDR3 covers 13 residues. In nucleotides, the CDR3 is TGTGCCAGCAGGAGGACACTGAACACTGAAGCTTTCTTT. Translation gives CASRRTLNTEAFF.

The chain employs TRBV2 and TRBJ1-2; maybe TRBD1 (5 bases). There are 12 residues in the CDR3. CDR1 is SNHLY, CDR2 FYNNEI, per germline. The ends were cut back, 6 bases at V and 6 bases at J, with 11 bases in the middle. DNA for the CDR3: TGTGCCAGCAGGCGGGAGGGACATGGCTACACCTTC. This encodes CASRREGHGYTF. Filled out from reference TRBV2 and TRBJ1-2, the complete variable domain reads EPEVTQTPSHQVTQMGQEVILRCVPISNHLYFYWYRQILGQKVEFLVSFYNNEISEKSEIFDDQFSVERPDGSNFTLKIRSTKLEDSAMYFCASRREGHGYTFGSGTRLTVV.

The chain combines TRBV7-2 with TRBJ2-3, with 9 bases identical to TRBD2. Trimming removed 4 bases from V and 2 bases from J; junction bases left unmatched: 1. The CDR3 extends over 14 amino acids. The V gene's germline CDR1 is SGHTA and CDR2 FQGNSA. In nucleotides, the CDR3 is TGTGCCAGCAGCTGGGGACTAGCCACAGATACGCAGTATTTT. Its translation is CASSWGLATDTQYF.

This chain connects TRBV28 to TRBJ2-1; 11 bases are a match to TRBD2. There are 16 residues in the CDR3. The junction had 6 bases not matched to a gene; V was cut back by 4 bases and J by 4 bases. The V gene's germline CDR1 is MDHEN and CDR2 SYDVKM. CDR3 DNA sequence: TGTGCCAGCAGTTCCTCCGGGACTAGCGGTTACAATGAGCAGTTCTTC. Translation: CASSSSGTSGYNEQFF.

As to this clone: The same CDR3 also results from other DNA sequences found in this sample. V gene TRBV2 combines with J gene TRBJ2-7; the match to TRBD1 covers 9 bases. Germline trimming cut 9 bases from V and 3 bases from J; bases unmatched to any gene: 3. Per germline, CDR1 SNHLY and CDR2 FYNNEI. This CDR3 has 12 amino acids. The CDR3 is CARGGQGYEQYF. In DNA form, the CDR3 reads TGTGCCAGGGGGGGACAGGGCTACGAGCAGTACTTC. The full variable domain, in which reference TRBV2 and TRBJ2-7 provide the parts outside the CDR3, is EPEVTQTPSHQVTQMGQEVILRCVPISNHLYFYWYRQILGQKVEFLVSFYNNEISEKSEIFDDQFSVERPDGSNFTLKIRSTKLEDSAMYFCARGGQGYEQYFGPGTRLTVT.